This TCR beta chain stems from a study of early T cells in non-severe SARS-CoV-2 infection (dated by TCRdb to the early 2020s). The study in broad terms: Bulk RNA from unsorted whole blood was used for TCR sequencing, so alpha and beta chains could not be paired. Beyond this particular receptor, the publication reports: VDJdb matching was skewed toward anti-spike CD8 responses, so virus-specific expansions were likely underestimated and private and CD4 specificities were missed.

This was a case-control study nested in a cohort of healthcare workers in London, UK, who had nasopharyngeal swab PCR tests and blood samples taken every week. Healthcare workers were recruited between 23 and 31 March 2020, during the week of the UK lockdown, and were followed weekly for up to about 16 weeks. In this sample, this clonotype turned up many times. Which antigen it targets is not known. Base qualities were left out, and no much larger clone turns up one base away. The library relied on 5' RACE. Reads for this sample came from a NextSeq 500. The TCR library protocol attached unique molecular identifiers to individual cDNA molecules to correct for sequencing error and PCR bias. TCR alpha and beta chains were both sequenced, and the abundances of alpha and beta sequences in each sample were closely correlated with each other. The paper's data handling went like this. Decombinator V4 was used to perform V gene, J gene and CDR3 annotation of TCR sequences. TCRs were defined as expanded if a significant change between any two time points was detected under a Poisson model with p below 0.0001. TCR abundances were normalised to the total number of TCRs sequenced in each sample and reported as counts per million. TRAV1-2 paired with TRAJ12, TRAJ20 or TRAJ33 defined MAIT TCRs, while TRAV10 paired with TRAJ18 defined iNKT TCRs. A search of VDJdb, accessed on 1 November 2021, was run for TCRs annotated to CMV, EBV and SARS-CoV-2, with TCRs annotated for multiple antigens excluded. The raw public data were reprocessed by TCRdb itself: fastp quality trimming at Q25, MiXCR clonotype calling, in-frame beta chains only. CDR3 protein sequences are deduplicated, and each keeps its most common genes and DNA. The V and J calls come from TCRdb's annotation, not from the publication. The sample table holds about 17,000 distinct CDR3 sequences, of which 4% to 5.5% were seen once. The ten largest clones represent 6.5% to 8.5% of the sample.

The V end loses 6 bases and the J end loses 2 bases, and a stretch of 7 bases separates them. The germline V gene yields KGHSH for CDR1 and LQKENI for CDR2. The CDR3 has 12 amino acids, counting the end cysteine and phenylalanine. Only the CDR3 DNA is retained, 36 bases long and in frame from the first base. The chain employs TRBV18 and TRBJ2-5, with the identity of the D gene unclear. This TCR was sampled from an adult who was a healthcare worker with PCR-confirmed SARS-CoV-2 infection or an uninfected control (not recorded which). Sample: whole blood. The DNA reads TGTGCCAGCTCGCAAAGTCAAGAGACCCAGTACTTC. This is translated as CASSQSQETQYF. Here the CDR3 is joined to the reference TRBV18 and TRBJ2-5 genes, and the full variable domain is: NAGVMQNPRHLVRRRGQEARLRCSPMKGHSHVYWYRQLPEEGLKFMVYLQKENIIDESGMPKERFSAEFPKEGPSILRIQQVVRGDSAAYFCASSQSQETQYFGPGTRLLVL.